The clone carrying this T cell receptor beta chain was counted only a few times. Its antigen is not known. The Oncomine TCR Beta short-read assay sequenced DNA from cultured CD4+ T cells. Someone extracted genomic DNA from cultured CD4+ T cells. TCRdb recomputed calls from the PCR reads with MiXCR, one row per CDR3 protein. The table includes 10,000 or so distinct CDR3 sequences, 30% to 35% detected once. The data were taken from a study of vaccination and CD4 T cells after COVID-19. For the study at large: Each post-COVID sample was drawn after diagnosis, and the median interval was roughly 100 days (range 35 to 161). Following dose two, a median approximately 72 days (range 14 to 241) passed before post-vaccine samples were taken.

Regarding treatment: approximately 10-day PBMC culture with coronavirus spike peptide pools or control peptides (ViraFEST assay). Antigen-specific T cell expansion with peptide pools preceded TCR sequencing in the ViraFEST approach. Unmatched junction bases numbered 4, after V lost 3 bases and J lost 2 bases. CDR3 length: 15 residues. CDR1 is MDHEN and CDR2 is SYDVKM in the germline V gene. The sample in question was CD4+ T cells from blood, cultured in vitro, obtained after SARS-CoV-2 vaccination. The V and J genes are TRBV28 and TRBJ2-5, with TRBD1 matching over 9 bases. The TCR originated in a human donor who had recovered from COVID-19. CDR3 amino acids: CASSLTGGGQETQYF. For the CDR3, the DNA is TGTGCCAGCAGTTTGACAGGGGGAGGGCAAGAGACCCAGTACTTC.